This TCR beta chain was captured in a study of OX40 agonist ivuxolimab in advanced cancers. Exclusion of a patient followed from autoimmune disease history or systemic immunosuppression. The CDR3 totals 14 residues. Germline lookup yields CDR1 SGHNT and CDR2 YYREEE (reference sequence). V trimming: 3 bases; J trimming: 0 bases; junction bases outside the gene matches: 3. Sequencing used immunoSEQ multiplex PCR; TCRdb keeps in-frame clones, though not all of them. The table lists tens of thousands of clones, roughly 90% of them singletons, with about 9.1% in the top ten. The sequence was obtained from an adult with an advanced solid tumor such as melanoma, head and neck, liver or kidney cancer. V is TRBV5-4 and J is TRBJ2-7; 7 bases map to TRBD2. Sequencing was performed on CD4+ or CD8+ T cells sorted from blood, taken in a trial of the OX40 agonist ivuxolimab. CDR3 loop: CASSWDYGSYEQYF. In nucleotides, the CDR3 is TGTGCCAGCAGCTGGGACTACGGCTCCTACGAGCAGTACTTC.